This T cell receptor beta chain was obtained from a study of T cells in Graves' hyperthyroidism and ophthalmopathy. Regions amplified from RNA transcripts were the TCR beta CDR3 regions. The HTBI set primed first-round TCR CDR3 RT-PCR. One entry per CDR3 protein, called by TCRdb with MiXCR from the multiplex PCR reads. The data hold 600,000 to 900,000 distinct CDR3 sequences, with 16% observed a single time. The V end was cut by 5 bases, the J end by 0 bases, with 10 bases between. The CDR3 contains 14 residues. Germline V gene data show CDR1 as SEHNR and CDR2 as FQNEAQ (reference sequence). Sequences were obtained from blood. V is TRBV7-9 and J is TRBJ2-5, with a possible D match to TRBD1 (6 bases). The sequence derives from a young man with Graves' hyperthyroidism. The CDR3 bases are TGTGCCAGCAGCAACCGGGACAACCAAGAGACCCAGTACTTC. It is translated as CASSNRDNQETQYF. Full variable domain (missing parts from reference TRBV7-9 and TRBJ2-5): DTGVSQNPRHKITKRGQNVTFRCDPISEHNRLYWYRQTLGQGPEFLTYFQNEAQLEKSRLLSDRFSAERPKGSFSTLEIQRTEQGDSAMYLCASSNRDNQETQYFGPGTRLLVL.